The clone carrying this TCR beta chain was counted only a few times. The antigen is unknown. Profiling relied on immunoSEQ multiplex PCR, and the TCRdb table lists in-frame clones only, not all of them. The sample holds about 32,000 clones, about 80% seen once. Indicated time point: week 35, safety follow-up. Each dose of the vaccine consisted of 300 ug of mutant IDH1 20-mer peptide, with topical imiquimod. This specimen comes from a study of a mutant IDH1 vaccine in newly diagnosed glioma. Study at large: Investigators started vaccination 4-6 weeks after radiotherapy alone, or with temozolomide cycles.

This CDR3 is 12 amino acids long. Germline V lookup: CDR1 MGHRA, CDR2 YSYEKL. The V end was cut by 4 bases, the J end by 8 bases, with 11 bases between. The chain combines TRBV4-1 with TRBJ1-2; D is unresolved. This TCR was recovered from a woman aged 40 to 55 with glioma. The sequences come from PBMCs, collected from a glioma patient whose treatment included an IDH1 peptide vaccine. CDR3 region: CASSLPTGGYTF. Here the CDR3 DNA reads TGCGCCAGCAGCCTCCCTACGGGGGGCTACACCTTC.